This entry describes one T cell receptor beta chain. The CDR3 has 16 amino acids. Germline V CDR1 and CDR2: LNHDA, SQIVND (reference sequence). The junction had 13 bases not matched to a gene; V was cut back by 4 bases and J by 6 bases. This specimen belongs to a study of blood T cell repertoires in COVID-19. The data were produced by immunoSEQ multiplex PCR, yet TCRdb's version contains in-frame clones alone and is incomplete. The sample consists of some 140,000 clones, approximately 85% of them appearing once. The sample comprised peripheral blood. The sequence was obtained from a human donor in a cohort sampled during active COVID-19. The V call is TRBV19, the J call TRBJ1-2; 8 nucleotides line up with TRBD1. The CDR3: CASSTRTGRFVHGYTF. The CDR3 DNA reads TGTGCCAGTAGTACACGGACAGGGAGGTTCGTCCATGGCTACACCTTC.